A single T cell receptor beta chain is shown here with its context. Its matching antigen is unknown. Germline values: CDR1 SGHNT, CDR2 YYREEE (reference sequence). Unmatched junction bases numbered 8, after V lost 4 bases and J lost 2 bases. CDR3 size: 16 residues. The PCR made use of 60 Vbeta and 13 Jbeta primers. Sequencing used immunoSEQ multiplex PCR; TCRdb keeps in-frame clones, though not all of them. The data show about 190,000 clones, about 85% seen once. The data were taken from a study of cytomegalovirus exposure and HLA in healthy donors. Study observations and caveats: A later analysis showed that HLA-associated TCR beta chains had undergone more clonal expansion than equally common others. Associated with cytomegalovirus, according to the listing, were 150 to 200 TCR beta chains. What TCR beta sequences reportedly achieved was accurate prediction of HLA-A and HLA-B alleles in most subjects. Reports indicated that the classifier achieved high specificity and sensitivity in diagnosing cytomegalovirus status.

The sequenced sample was PBMCs. The chain joins TRBV5-4 to TRBJ2-3; 9 nucleotides line up with TRBD1. The sequence came from a boy between 2 and 10 years old in good health and CMV-seronegative. The CDR3 loop is CASSLGWDRDTDTQYF. The CDR3 DNA is TGTGCCAGCAGCCTAGGCTGGGACAGGGACACAGATACGCAGTATTTT.